The 29 T cell receptor beta chains reported below all come from one sample, sequenced in a study of blood T cell repertoires in COVID-19. Using immunoSEQ multiplex PCR, the repertoire was profiled, and TCRdb retains in-frame clones only, with some absent. The sample consists of some 80,000 clones, 78% of them appearing once. Sequencing used peripheral blood. These receptor sequences come from a human donor in a cohort sampled during active COVID-19.

The rearrangement uses TRBV5-3 and TRBJ1-2, with D possibly matching TRBD1 (6 bases). TRBV5-3 is reported as an ORF; its role is uncertain. V was clipped by 3 bases and J by 3 bases, with 21 bases between them. The CDR3 totals 17 residues. The CDR3 protein is CARSCCDMTTGHYGYTF. CDR3 DNA: TGTGCCAGAAGCTGTTGTGACATGACTACAGGGCACTATGGCTACACCTTC.

The chain recombines TRBV4-3 with TRBJ1-1, with D possibly being TRBD1 (5 bases). V lost 3 bases and J 1 base, leaving 9 bases between the germline ends. CDR3 length equals 14 residues. Germline CDR1 is LGHNA and CDR2 is YSLEER. In nucleotides, the CDR3 is TGCGCCAGCAGCCAGGGGCCTAAGAACACTGAAGCTTTCTTT. This translates into CASSQGPKNTEAFF.

The V call is TRBV13, the J call TRBJ1-1, with a tentative D call TRBD1 (6 bases). Looked up from germline, CDR1 is PRHDT and CDR2 is FYEKMQ (reference sequence). The ends were cut back, 5 bases at V and 0 bases at J, with 13 bases in the middle. This CDR3 region has 15 residues. Here the CDR3 reads CASSTRTVMNTEAFF. The CDR3 DNA sequence: TGTGCCAGCAGCACCCGGACAGTCATGAACACTGAAGCTTTCTTT. Supplemented by reference TRBV13 and TRBJ1-1, the full variable domain reads AAGVIQSPRHLIKEKRETATLKCYPIPRHDTVYWYQQGPGQDPQFLISFYEKMQSDKGSIPDRFSAQQFSDYHSELNMSSLELGDSALYFCASSTRTVMNTEAFFGQGTRLTVV.

The chain carries TRBV11-3 and TRBJ2-7, with 10 bases aligning to TRBD1. This CDR3 comprises 15 residues. V lost 4 bases, J lost 5 bases, and 8 bases stayed unmatched. Germline lookup yields CDR1 SGHNT and CDR2 YENEEA. The CDR3 DNA is TGTGCCAGCAGCTCCCGGGACAGGGGCGGCAACGAGCAGTACTTC. This translates into CASSSRDRGGNEQYF. The complete variable domain, with remaining parts taken from reference TRBV11-3 and TRBJ2-7, reads EAGVVQSPRYKIIEKKQPVAFWCNPISGHNTLYWYLQNLGQGPELLIRYENEEAVDDSQLPKDRFSAERLKGVDSTLKIQPAELGDSAVYLCASSSRDRGGNEQYFGPGTRLTVT.

The rearrangement joins TRBV15 to TRBJ1-5; TRBD1 aligns across 9 bases. Germline values: CDR1 LNHNV, CDR2 YYDKDF (reference sequence). J was trimmed by 3 bases and V by 4 bases; bases with no gene match: 7. CDR3 size: 16 residues. CDR3 amino acids: CATSKTGGSYNQPQHF. CDR3 in DNA: TGTGCCACCAGCAAGACAGGGGGATCGTACAATCAGCCCCAGCATTTT. Combining the CDR3 with reference TRBV15 and TRBJ1-5 gives the whole variable domain DAMVIQNPRYQVTQFGKPVTLSCSQTLNHNVMYWYQQKSSQAPKLLFHYYDKDFNNEADTPDNFQSRRPNTSFCFLDIRSPGLGDTAMYLCATSKTGGSYNQPQHFGDGTRLSIL.

The V call is TRBV11-2, the J call TRBJ2-7; 9 bases align to TRBD1. This CDR3 has 14 amino acids. J gave up 3 bases and V 3 bases, and 3 bases lay outside the gene matches. In germline, CDR1 is SGHAT, CDR2 FQNNGV. CDR3 amino acids: CASSFDRGNYEQYV. CDR3 bases: TGTGCCAGCAGCTTCGACAGGGGGAACTACGAGCAGTACGTC.

In DNA, the CDR3 is TGTGCCAGCAGCTTTCAACAGGGGGCGAGGGGCTACACCTTC. Translated, it gives CASSFQQGARGYTF. The V and J genes are TRBV5-5 and TRBJ1-2, with 9 bases matching TRBD1. Germline trimming cut 2 bases from V and 8 bases from J; bases unmatched to any gene: 7. CDR3 length: 14 amino acids. Germline CDR1 SGHKS, CDR2 YYEKEE (reference sequence).

This chain uses TRBV27 with TRBJ1-6, with 9 bases identical to TRBD1. Germline lookup yields CDR1 MNHEY and CDR2 SMNVEV (reference sequence). V was clipped by 7 bases and J by 10 bases; unmatched bases: 11. The CDR3 consists of 15 residues. The CDR3 DNA reads as TGTGCCAGCACCTTCCTCACAGGGGGCAGGTCACCCCTCCACTTT. Translation gives CASTFLTGGRSPLHF.

The chain employs TRBV10-3 and TRBJ1-1; 7 positions match TRBD1. With 3 bases clipped from V and 11 bases from J, the junction kept 6 bases outside the gene matches. This CDR3 has 12 residues. CDR1 and CDR2 (germline): ENHRY, SYGVKD. The CDR3 reads CAISDGRGWAFF. The CDR3 DNA follows: TGTGCCATCAGTGATGGCAGGGGGTGGGCTTTCTTT.

This chain connects TRBV7-3 to TRBJ2-2; possibly TRBD1 for D (6 bases). Trimming took off 4 bases at V and 2 bases at J, with 8 bases between the two ends. CDR1 and CDR2 from the germline V gene are SGHTA and FQGTGA. CDR3 length: 14 residues. The DNA of the CDR3 is TGTGCCAGCAGCTCACAGGGAAACACCGGGGAGCTGTTTTTT. Its translation: CASSSQGNTGELFF.

The chain couples TRBV6-1 to TRBJ1-2; 10 bases line up with TRBD1. The CDR3 has 16 amino acids. Germline V gives CDR1 MNHNS, CDR2 SASEGT. V dropped 2 bases and J dropped 6; count of bases not matched to a gene: 9. The CDR3 region is CASSELGTGDLNGYTF. The CDR3 region has the DNA TGTGCCAGCAGTGAATTGGGGACAGGGGATCTGAATGGCTACACCTTC.

In its sample, this clone was seen once. The chain employs TRBV24-1 and TRBJ1-2, with TRBD1 as a possible D gene (5 bases). V lost 1 base and J 4 bases, leaving 9 bases between the germline ends. CDR1 KGHDR and CDR2 SFDVKD come from the germline V gene. The CDR3 consists of 14 residues. The CDR3 nucleotides are TGTGCCACCAGTGATTTTCCCCAGGGCTATGGCTACACCTTC. Its protein is CATSDFPQGYGYTF.

This chain links TRBV5-6 with TRBJ2-3; 11 bases align to TRBD1. This CDR3 region has 16 residues. Germline CDR1 and CDR2: SGHDT and YYEEEE. V was clipped by 3 bases and J by 5 bases; unmatched bases: 8. The CDR3: CASSSPGQGALDTQYF. The CDR3 bases are TGTGCCAGCAGCTCCCCCGGACAGGGGGCGTTAGATACGCAGTATTTT.

V gene TRBV11-3 combines with J gene TRBJ2-3; D may be TRBD1 (6 bases). This CDR3 has 15 residues. Deletions cut 5 bases from V and 0 bases from J, with 12 bases between. Germline-derived CDR1 and CDR2 are SGHNT and YENEEA. The CDR3 reads CASSPRTESTDTQYF. CDR3 nucleotide sequence: TGTGCCAGCAGCCCCCGGACAGAGAGCACAGATACGCAGTATTTT.

The chain combines TRBV7-9 with TRBJ2-2; TRBD2 matches 7 bases. The V and J ends lost 5 bases and 5 bases, in that order; junction bases with no gene match: 14. Germline V gives CDR1 SEHNR, CDR2 FQNEAQ (reference sequence). The CDR3 runs to 17 residues. DNA for the CDR3: TGTGCCAGCAGCCGACTTACTAGCGCACGGCCTACCGGGGAGCTGTTTTTT. It codes for CASSRLTSARPTGELFF. Complete variable domain (other parts from reference TRBV7-9 and TRBJ2-2): DTGVSQNPRHKITKRGQNVTFRCDPISEHNRLYWYRQTLGQGPEFLTYFQNEAQLEKSRLLSDRFSAERPKGSFSTLEIQRTEQGDSAMYLCASSRLTSARPTGELFFGEGSRLTVL.

This chain connects TRBV7-8 to TRBJ1-1; D is possibly TRBD1 (6 bases). Germline V lookup: CDR1 SGHVS, CDR2 FQNEAQ. The CDR3 is 16 amino acids. V was shortened by 1 base and J by 8 bases, with 20 bases between the two germline ends. The DNA of the CDR3 is TGTGCCAGCAGCTTAGGGGCAGGGGCCGAGGCTGGGGAAGCTTTCTTT. As protein: CASSLGAGAEAGEAFF. The whole variable domain, remainder taken from reference TRBV7-8 and TRBJ1-1, is GAGVSQSPRYKVAKRGQDVALRCDPISGHVSLFWYQQALGQGPEFLTYFQNEAQLDKSGLPSDRFFAERPEGSVSTLKIQRTQQEDSAVYLCASSLGAGAEAGEAFFGQGTRLTVV.

V usage is TRBV6-6 and J usage is TRBJ2-5, with D possibly being TRBD2 (6 bases). CDR1 and CDR2 (germline): MNHNY, SVGAGI (reference sequence). Trimming removed 8 bases at V and 5 bases at J, with 12 bases between. The CDR3 sequence is 12 residues long. CDR3 amino acids: CASGPGVETQYF. Here the CDR3 DNA reads TGTGCCAGCGGCCCGGGGGTGGAGACCCAGTACTTC.

This clone was counted once. This chain connects TRBV5-1 to TRBJ2-5, with TRBD2 matching 7 bases. With 4 bases clipped from V and 6 bases from J, the junction kept 9 bases outside the gene matches. The CDR3 consists of 14 residues. CDR1 is SGHRS and CDR2 is YFSETQ in the germline V gene. CDR3 sequence: CASSQAGSGKTQYF. CDR3 sequence (DNA): TGCGCCAGCAGCCAAGCCGGGAGCGGGAAGACCCAGTACTTC.

The chain uses TRBV21-1 and TRBJ1-3; the D segment call TRBD1 is taken from the table without a DNA check. TRBV21-1 is a pseudogene segment. The CDR3 is 15 residues long. The CDR3 here is CASSKTGGSGNTIYF. The CDR3 DNA reads as TGTGCCAGCAGCAAAACAGGGGGCTCTGGAAACACCATATATTTT.

A word on this clone: A read error may produce the germline difference seen at one junction end. The chain joins TRBV6-8 to TRBJ2-3; D perhaps matches TRBD2 (6 bases). There are 19 residues in the CDR3. Germline lookup yields CDR1 MNHGY and CDR2 SAAAGT. The CDR3 DNA follows: TGTGCCAGCAGTCACTCCTACCTAGCGCTTAGGACTTTTACAGATACGCAGTATTTT. Its protein product is CASSHSYLALRTFTDTQYF.

The chain joins TRBV14 to TRBJ1-1; no firm D call. The V end was cut by 1 base, the J end by 0 bases, with 12 bases between. Germline V gene lookup returns CDR1 SGHDN and CDR2 FVKESK. The CDR3 loop spans 16 amino acids. Here the CDR3 DNA reads TGTGCCAGCAGCCAAGGGTTGGTCAGTATGAACACTGAAGCTTTCTTT. Its translation is CASSQGLVSMNTEAFF.

CDR3 protein: CSAWLVGTSGGADTQYF. CDR3 sequence (DNA): TGCAGCGCCTGGCTAGTGGGGACTAGCGGGGGGGCAGATACGCAGTATTTT. The chain combines TRBV29-1 with TRBJ2-3, with 16 nucleotides matching TRBD2. Looked up from germline, CDR1 is SQVTM and CDR2 is ANQGSEA. The CDR3 has 17 residues. The V gene end was trimmed by 7 bases and the J gene end by 4 bases; junction bases not matched to a gene: 11.

V usage is TRBV27 and J usage is TRBJ2-2; no clear D. Trimming shortened V by 5 bases and J by 6 bases, and 13 bases separated the two germline ends. Per the germline V gene, CDR1 is MNHEY and CDR2 is SMNVEV (reference sequence). The CDR3 runs 14 residues. The CDR3 loop reads CASSPTTFAGELFF. The DNA of the CDR3 is TGTGCCAGCAGTCCGACAACCTTCGCCGGGGAGCTGTTTTTT.

This chain connects TRBV7-9 to TRBJ1-1, with D unresolved. The V gene lost 2 bases and the J gene lost 0 bases, with 4 bases spanning the gap. Germline loops: CDR1 SEHNR, CDR2 FQNEAQ (reference sequence). The CDR3 sequence is 13 residues long. The CDR3: CASSLQVNTEAFF. CDR3 DNA: TGTGCCAGCAGCTTACAGGTGAACACTGAAGCTTTCTTT.

The rearrangement links TRBV12-3 or TRBV12-4 to TRBJ2-1; 8 bases are a match to TRBD2. With V trimmed by 6 bases and J by 6 bases, 1 base remained unmatched. This CDR3 is built from 12 residues. DNA for the CDR3: TGTGCCAGCAGCACTAGCGGCAATGAGCAGTTCTTC. Translating gives CASSTSGNEQFF.

The chain joins TRBV27 to TRBJ2-7; the match to TRBD1 covers 9 bases. V lost 2 bases to trimming and J lost 3 bases; unmatched junction nucleotides: 11. The germline V gene has CDR1 MNHEY and CDR2 SMNVEV (reference sequence). This CDR3 contains 17 residues. Here the CDR3 reads CASSLANPGQGLYEQYF. The DNA of the CDR3 is TGTGCCAGCAGTTTAGCGAATCCGGGACAGGGCCTCTACGAGCAGTACTTC.

The chain has TRBV19 and TRBJ2-5, with D maybe TRBD2 (7 bases). This CDR3 region has 14 residues. The V and J ends lost 3 bases and 1 base respectively, with 9 bases between them. Per germline, CDR1 LNHDA and CDR2 SQIVND (reference sequence). The DNA of the CDR3 is TGTGCCAGTAGTATCGCGGGGGCCCAAGAGACCCAGTACTTC. This codes for CASSIAGAQETQYF.

J is TRBJ1-2 and V is TRBV5-8, with 8 bases identical to TRBD1. The V segment lost 0 bases and the J segment 3 bases; nucleotides outside the gene matches: 10. Germline V gene sequence: CDR1 SGHTS, CDR2 YDEGEE. This CDR3 spans 17 amino acids. The CDR3 here is CASSLVPTGDMDYGYTF. The CDR3 region has the DNA TGTGCCAGCAGCTTGGTTCCGACAGGGGATATGGACTATGGCTACACCTTC.

The chain employs TRBV5-1 and TRBJ2-2, with 7 bases that match TRBD1. The CDR3 consists of 15 residues. V lost 0 bases and J lost 6; bases outside the gene matches: 5. CDR1 SGHRS and CDR2 YFSETQ come from the germline V gene. This chain's CDR3 is CASSLEGGDSGELFF. The CDR3 DNA sequence: TGCGCCAGCAGCTTGGAAGGGGGCGACTCCGGGGAGCTGTTTTTT.